The 29 T cell receptor beta chains below were found in one sample sequenced in a study of blood T cell repertoires in COVID-19. The data were produced by immunoSEQ multiplex PCR, yet TCRdb's version contains in-frame clones alone and is incomplete. The sample has around 140,000 clones, approximately 88% seen once. Sequencing input: peripheral blood. The receptors shown here come from an elderly woman with acute or convalescent COVID-19.

This clone was counted only a few times. The gene calls are TRBV29-1 and TRBJ1-2, with TRBD1 matching over 8 bases. CDR3 length: 13 amino acids. Trimming took 4 bases from V and 0 from J; bases not matched to a gene: 1. Germline CDR1 reads SQVTM; CDR2 reads ANQGSEA. The CDR3 loop is CSVGDRTNYGYTF. The CDR3 bases are TGCAGCGTTGGGGACAGGACTAACTATGGCTACACCTTC.

This clone was seen more than once but under ten times. The genes are TRBV7-9 and TRBJ1-2, with 10 bases matching TRBD1. CDR1 and CDR2 (germline): SEHNR, FQNEAQ (reference sequence). The CDR3 totals 17 residues. J was trimmed by 0 bases and V by 5 bases; bases with no gene match: 9. In DNA form, the CDR3 reads TGTGCCAGCAGCAACGGACAGGGGGGAGAAGCTAACTATGGCTACACCTTC. The encoded protein is CASSNGQGGEANYGYTF.

In regard to this clone: Because the CDR3's place on the DNA is in doubt, the DNA is left out and the CDR3 is given as listed by TCRdb. The V and J genes are TRBV19 and TRBJ1-1; TRBD1 reflects the table's D call only, with no check against the DNA. Germline CDR1 LNHDA, CDR2 SQIVND (reference sequence). The CDR3 contains 16 residues when both ends are counted. CDR3 residues: CASSIFSVGTGALGTF.

The chain carries TRBV19 and TRBJ2-2; perhaps TRBD2 as D (6 bases). The CDR3 spans 16 residues. Germline-derived CDR1 and CDR2 are LNHDA and SQIVND (reference sequence). V was clipped by 3 bases and J by 4 bases, with 15 bases between them. CDR3 sequence reads: CASSILRGGTTGELFF. Written as DNA, the CDR3 is TGTGCCAGTAGTATTTTACGCGGAGGGACCACCGGGGAGCTGTTTTTT.

The J gene is TRBJ2-7, the V gene TRBV15, with TRBD1 matching 9 bases. CDR3 length: 15 residues. Trimming at V came to 5 bases and at J to 3 bases, leaving 8 bases not matched to a gene. The germline V gene has CDR1 LNHNV and CDR2 YYDKDF (reference sequence). The CDR3 protein is CATSQSGTGFYEQYF. The CDR3 DNA follows: TGTGCCACCAGCCAAAGCGGGACAGGGTTCTACGAGCAGTACTTC.

The rearrangement joins TRBV6-2 or TRBV6-3 to TRBJ2-5; 7 positions agree with TRBD2. Germline V CDR1 and CDR2: MNHEY, SVGEGT. V trimming: 2 bases; J trimming: 4 bases; junction bases outside the gene matches: 7. The CDR3 totals 15 residues. CDR3 sequence (DNA): TGTGCCAGCAGTTACCCGCCGGGACTACGAGAGACCCAGTACTTC. It translates to CASSYPPGLRETQYF.

V is TRBV29-1 and J is TRBJ1-1, with 11 bases fitting TRBD1. CDR3 length equals 13 residues. The germline V gene encodes CDR1 SQVTM and CDR2 ANQGSEA. V was clipped by 5 bases and J by 5 bases; unmatched bases: 4. CDR3 coding DNA: TGCAGCGTTAGGACAGGGGGCTTTACTGAAGCTTTCTTT. Its protein product is CSVRTGGFTEAFF.

The chain links TRBV27 to TRBJ2-1, with 9 bases fitting TRBD2. The V segment lost 5 bases and the J segment 6 bases; nucleotides outside the gene matches: 11. The CDR3 runs to 16 residues. Germline V lookup: CDR1 MNHEY, CDR2 SMNVEV (reference sequence). The CDR3, as DNA: TGTGCCAGCAGTCCCCGACCGGGACTAGCTCTCAATGAGCAGTTCTTC. Protein product: CASSPRPGLALNEQFF.

The chain couples TRBV3-1 (or the pseudogene TRBV3-2) to TRBJ1-2; D is uncertain. The CDR3 contains 20 residues. V was clipped by 1 base and J by 2 bases, with 26 bases between them. Germline V gene data show CDR1 as LGHDT and CDR2 as YNNKEL (reference sequence). The CDR3 reads CASSQASIILLRRTNYGYTF. The CDR3 DNA follows: TGTGCCAGCAGCCAAGCTTCTATTATTTTGTTGCGGAGGACCAACTATGGCTACACCTTC.

The chain combines TRBV4-3 with TRBJ1-5; unclear D gene. Germline lookup yields CDR1 LGHNA and CDR2 YSLEER. With 0 bases removed from V and 6 bases from J, the gap between germline ends came to 9 bases. The CDR3 has 14 amino acids. Here the CDR3 reads CASSQDRLIQPQHF. CDR3 DNA sequence: TGCGCCAGCAGCCAAGACAGGTTAATTCAGCCCCAGCATTTT.

The chain is built from TRBV19 and TRBJ2-6; TRBD2 agrees at 9 bases. The CDR3 is 17 residues long. Trimming at V came to 7 bases and at J to 3 bases, leaving 10 bases not matched to a gene. Per the germline V gene, CDR1 is LNHDA and CDR2 is SQIVND (reference sequence). CDR3 sequence: CASMAIAGADGANVLTF. In DNA form, the CDR3 reads TGTGCCAGTATGGCCATAGCGGGAGCCGATGGGGCCAACGTCCTGACTTTC.

The CDR3 DNA follows: TGTGCCAGCAGTGAAGCCGACCTAGCGGGAGGCGAGCAGTACTTC. Its protein product is CASSEADLAGGEQYF. The V call is TRBV6-1, the J call TRBJ2-7; 11 nucleotides align to TRBD2. Germline CDR1 and CDR2: MNHNS and SASEGT. This CDR3 has 15 residues. The V and J ends lost 0 bases and 6 bases, in that order; junction bases with no gene match: 4.

The chain recombines TRBV19 with TRBJ1-1, with 8 bases fitting TRBD1. CDR3 size: 15 residues. Per germline, CDR1 LNHDA and CDR2 SQIVND (reference sequence). J was trimmed by 0 bases and V by 9 bases; bases with no gene match: 9. CDR3 sequence: CASWPRTGMNTEAFF. The CDR3 region has the DNA TGTGCCAGCTGGCCCCGGACAGGGATGAACACTGAAGCTTTCTTT. Variable domain in full (rest from reference TRBV19 and TRBJ1-1): DGGITQSPKYLFRKEGQNVTLSCEQNLNHDAMYWYRQDPGQGLRLIYYSQIVNDFQKGDIAEGYSVSREKKESFPLTVTSAQKNPTAFYLCASWPRTGMNTEAFFGQGTRLTVV.

The rearrangement joins TRBV6-5 to TRBJ1-6, with D tentatively TRBD1 (5 bases). The V and J ends lost 7 bases and 7 bases respectively, with 17 bases between them. Germline V gene sequence: CDR1 MNHEY, CDR2 SVGAGI. The CDR3 covers 15 residues. DNA for the CDR3: TGTGCCAGCACCAAACTCACAGACAGAAATTCACCCCTCCACTTT. Its protein is CASTKLTDRNSPLHF.

This clone was seen a few times. J is TRBJ2-1 and V is TRBV7-2, with 10 bases fitting TRBD2. The germline CDR1 and CDR2 sequences are SGHTA and FQGNSA. Trimming at V came to 6 bases and at J to 5 bases, leaving 10 bases not matched to a gene. This CDR3 contains 16 residues. CDR3 protein: CASRPQALAGNNEQFF. The DNA of the CDR3 is TGTGCCAGCAGACCGCAGGCACTAGCGGGAAACAATGAGCAGTTCTTC.

The chain links TRBV4-3 to TRBJ1-1; D is possibly TRBD1 (5 bases). Trimming removed 0 bases at V and 1 base at J, with 9 bases between. CDR3 length: 15 amino acids. CDR1 is LGHNA and CDR2 is YSLEER in the germline V gene. CDR3 residues: CASSQETVKNTEAFF. CDR3 DNA: TGCGCCAGCAGCCAAGAGACAGTCAAGAACACTGAAGCTTTCTTT.

V is TRBV29-1 and J is TRBJ2-3; D may be TRBD2 (5 bases). The CDR3 sequence is 15 residues long. The germline V gene has CDR1 SQVTM and CDR2 ANQGSEA. V lost 4 bases and J lost 0, with 14 bases in between. DNA for the CDR3: TGCAGCGTTGTGAGGGCCCGACATAGCACAGATACGCAGTATTTT. It specifies CSVVRARHSTDTQYF.

This chain connects TRBV11-2 to TRBJ2-3; maybe TRBD2 (7 bases). CDR3 size: 17 residues. CDR1 is SGHAT, CDR2 FQNNGV, per germline. Trimming took off 1 base at V and 5 bases at J, with 19 bases between the two ends. The DNA of the CDR3 is TGTGCCAGCAGCTTAGGGGGCGCGGGGGCACGAGGAGATACGCAGTATTTT. Translated: CASSLGGAGARGDTQYF.

The genes are TRBV6-6 and TRBJ1-5; the D is unclear. Germline CDR1 reads MNHNY; CDR2 reads SVGAGI (reference sequence). Trimming pared 4 bases from V and 5 bases from J, leaving 12 bases between. This CDR3 comprises 14 residues. The CDR3 loop is CASSSPPEDQPQHF. DNA of the CDR3: TGTGCCAGCAGTTCCCCACCTGAGGATCAGCCCCAGCATTTT.

The rearrangement uses TRBV6-5 and TRBJ2-2, with 8 nucleotides matching TRBD1. V lost 2 bases, J lost 5 bases, and 4 bases stayed unmatched. The germline gives CDR1 MNHEY, CDR2 SVGAGI. The CDR3 length is 15 residues. The CDR3 region is CASSYATGVTGELFF. The DNA of the CDR3 is TGTGCCAGCAGTTACGCGACAGGGGTTACCGGGGAGCTGTTTTTT.

The gene calls are TRBV5-1 and TRBJ2-5; 9 bases match TRBD1. Looked up from germline, CDR1 is SGHRS and CDR2 is YFSETQ. V shed 4 bases and J 5 bases; nucleotides not matched to a gene: 3. This CDR3 comprises 13 residues. In nucleotides, the CDR3 is TGCGCCAGCAGCCGGACAGGGGTCGAGACCCAGTACTTC. Translating gives CASSRTGVETQYF. The full variable domain, its missing parts supplied by reference TRBV5-1 and TRBJ2-5, is KAGVTQTPRYLIKTRGQQVTLSCSPISGHRSVSWYQQTPGQGLQFLFEYFSETQRNKGNFPGRFSGRQFSNSRSEMNVSTLELGDSALYLCASSRTGVETQYFGPGTRLLVL.

CDR3 coding DNA: TGTGCCAGCAGCTTAGTACCGGGACAGGGAAGGAGCTCCTACAATGAGCAGTTCTTC. Translation gives CASSLVPGQGRSSYNEQFF. The J gene is TRBJ2-1, the V gene TRBV7-9; TRBD1 matches at 9 bases. Germline lookup yields CDR1 SEHNR and CDR2 FQNEAQ (reference sequence). This CDR3 comprises 19 residues. Trimming took 1 base from V and 0 from J; bases not matched to a gene: 10.

The rearrangement uses TRBV20-1 and TRBJ2-3; D not resolved. Germline V CDR1 and CDR2: DFQATT, SNEGSKA (reference sequence). V was clipped by 6 bases and J by 2 bases, with 18 bases between them. The CDR3 extends over 15 amino acids. CDR3 sequence: CSASGAGGYTDTQYF. Here the CDR3 DNA reads TGCAGTGCAAGTGGTGCTGGCGGTTACACAGATACGCAGTATTTT.

The chain carries TRBV10-3 and TRBJ1-2; D call uncertain. The germline V gene encodes CDR1 ENHRY and CDR2 SYGVKD. The CDR3 runs to 14 residues. Trimming took 7 bases from V and 2 from J, leaving 14 bases between them. CDR3 protein: CAITRAGENYGYTF. CDR3 nucleotides: TGTGCCATCACGAGGGCAGGAGAAAACTATGGCTACACCTTC.

The genes are TRBV12-3 or TRBV12-4 and TRBJ2-3; 9 bases align to TRBD2. CDR3 size: 13 residues. The V and J ends lost 1 base and 9 bases, in that order; junction bases with no gene match: 2. The CDR3 coding sequence is TGTGCCAGCAGTTTAGGACTAGCGGTGACGCAGTATTTT. This gives the protein CASSLGLAVTQYF.

V gene TRBV7-2 combines with J gene TRBJ1-2; the D gene is possibly TRBD1 (6 bases). From germline, CDR1 is SGHTA and CDR2 FQGNSA. Trimming pared 6 bases from V and 2 bases from J, leaving 13 bases between. The CDR3 totals 14 residues. The CDR3 coding sequence is TGTGCCAGCAGTTGGGGGACACAGAACTATGGCTACACCTTC. This translates into CASSWGTQNYGYTF.

The chain uses TRBV3-1 (or the pseudogene TRBV3-2) and TRBJ2-1; weak D call: TRBD2 (6 bases). The CDR3 spans 17 residues. V was clipped by 1 base and J by 2 bases, with 15 bases between them. Per the germline V gene, CDR1 is LGHDT and CDR2 is YNNKEL (reference sequence). CDR3 nucleotides: TGTGCCAGCAGCCAAGGGAGTATATTAGCGGCCTACAATGAGCAGTTCTTC. Translating gives CASSQGSILAAYNEQFF.

The V gene is TRBV19, the J gene TRBJ2-2; TRBD2 agrees at 14 bases. V shed 5 bases and J 2 bases; nucleotides not matched to a gene: 4. The germline CDR1 and CDR2 sequences are LNHDA and SQIVND (reference sequence). The CDR3 runs to 17 residues. The CDR3 sequence: CASSPGLAGANTGELFF. The DNA for the CDR3 is TGTGCCAGTAGTCCGGGACTAGCGGGGGCTAACACCGGGGAGCTGTTTTTT.

This clone was seen only a few times. The sample contains more than one DNA sequence encoding this CDR3. This chain uses TRBV10-2 with TRBJ1-2; 10 bases line up with TRBD1. The CDR3 spans 14 residues. Germline CDR1 WSHSY, CDR2 SAAADI. Unmatched junction bases numbered 8, after V lost 6 bases and J lost 7 bases. In DNA form, the CDR3 reads TGCGCCAGCAGCCCCGGGACAGGGGTCGGTGGCTACACCTTC. Translating gives CASSPGTGVGGYTF.